This is a list of T cell receptor beta chains from one sample in a study of shared clonotypes between healthy human individuals. Using immunoSEQ multiplex PCR, the repertoire was profiled, and TCRdb retains in-frame clones only, with some absent. The sample has some 2,000,000 clones, over 85% seen once. Source material: naive CD4+ T cells sorted from blood. These TCRs come from a man between 18 and 35 years old in good health. Each CDR3 is given without its conserved first and last residue.

>TRBV20-1|TRBJ2-2
SARGGTGLF
>TRBV18|TRBJ1-5
ASSLSGTAINQPQH
>TRBV6-1|TRBJ1-5
ASREGTGGNQPQH
>TRBV7-3|TRBJ1-1
ASSLKAWTILNTEAF
>TRBV27|TRBJ1-6
ATSSGARQNSPLH
>TRBV6-1|TRBJ2-3
ASSERGGADTQY
>TRBV6-1|TRBJ1-5
ASSEFQRQPQH
>TRBV9|TRBJ2-5
ASSLRQGGFSETQY
>TRBV11-3|TRBJ2-7
ASSPGPSYEQY
>TRBV7-9|TRBJ2-2
ASSPGGLAVITGELF
>TRBV18|TRBJ2-7
ASSPPGPTYEQY
>TRBV27|TRBJ1-5
ASTLPWTGGHQPQH